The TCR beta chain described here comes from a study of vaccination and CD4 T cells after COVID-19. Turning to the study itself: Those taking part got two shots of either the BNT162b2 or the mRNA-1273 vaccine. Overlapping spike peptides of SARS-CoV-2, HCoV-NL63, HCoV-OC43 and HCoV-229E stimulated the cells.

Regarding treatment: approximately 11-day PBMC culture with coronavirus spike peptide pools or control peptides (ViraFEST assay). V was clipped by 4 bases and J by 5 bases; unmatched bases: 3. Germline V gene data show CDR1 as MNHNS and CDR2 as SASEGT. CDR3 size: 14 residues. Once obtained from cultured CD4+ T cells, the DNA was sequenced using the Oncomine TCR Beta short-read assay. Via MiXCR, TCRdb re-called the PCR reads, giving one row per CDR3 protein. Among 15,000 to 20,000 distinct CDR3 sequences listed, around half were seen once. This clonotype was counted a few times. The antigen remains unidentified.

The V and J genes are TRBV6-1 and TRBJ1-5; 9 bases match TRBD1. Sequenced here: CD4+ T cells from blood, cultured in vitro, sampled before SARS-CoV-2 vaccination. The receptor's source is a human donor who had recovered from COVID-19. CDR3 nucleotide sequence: TGTGCCAGCAGTGGGGACAGGGCCCATCAGCCCCAGCATTTT. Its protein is CASSGDRAHQPQHF.